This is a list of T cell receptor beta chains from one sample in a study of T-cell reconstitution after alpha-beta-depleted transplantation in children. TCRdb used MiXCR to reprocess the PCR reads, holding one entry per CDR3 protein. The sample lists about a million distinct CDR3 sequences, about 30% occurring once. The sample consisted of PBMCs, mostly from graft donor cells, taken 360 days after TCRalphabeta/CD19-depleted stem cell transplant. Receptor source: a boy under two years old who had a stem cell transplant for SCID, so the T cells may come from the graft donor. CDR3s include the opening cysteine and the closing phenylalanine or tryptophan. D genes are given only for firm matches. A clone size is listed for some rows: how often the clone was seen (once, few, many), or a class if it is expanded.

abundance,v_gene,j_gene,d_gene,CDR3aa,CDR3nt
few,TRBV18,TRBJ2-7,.,CASSPQGTQLGEQYF,TGTGCCAGCTCACCACAGGGTACTCAACTTGGCGAGCAGTACTTC
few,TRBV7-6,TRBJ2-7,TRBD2,CASIAGLAVPYEQYF,TGTGCCAGCATCGCCGGACTAGCTGTACCCTACGAGCAGTACTTC
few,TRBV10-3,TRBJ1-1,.,CAIGQRANTEAFF,TGTGCCATCGGACAGAGGGCGAACACTGAAGCTTTCTTT
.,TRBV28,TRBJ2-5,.,CASSPGLRLETQYF,TGTGCCAGCAGCCCGGGATTGCGGTTGGAGACCCAGTACTTC
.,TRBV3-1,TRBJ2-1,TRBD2,CASSQEIVAGDYNEQFF,TGTGCCAGCAGCCAAGAAATAGTAGCGGGGGACTACAATGAGCAGTTCTTC
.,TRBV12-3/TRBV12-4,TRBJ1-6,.,CATSGTGNSPLHF,TGTGCCACCTCAGGGACGGGTAATTCACCCCTCCACTTT
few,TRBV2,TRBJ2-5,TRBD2,CASSTLAGGGETQYF,TGTGCCAGCAGTACCCTAGCGGGGGGTGGCGAGACCCAGTACTTC
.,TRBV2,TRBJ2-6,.,CASGGHAEPGANVLTF,TGTGCCAGTGGTGGCCACGCGGAGCCTGGGGCCAACGTCCTGACTTTC
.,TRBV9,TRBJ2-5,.,CASSGPSGETQYF,TGTGCCAGCAGCGGCCCATCAGGGGAGACCCAGTACTTC
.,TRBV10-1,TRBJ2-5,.,CASSADQETQYF,TGCGCCAGTTCGGCAGACCAAGAGACCCAGTACTTC
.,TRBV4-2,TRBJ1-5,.,CASSQDQGTPMLAQHF,TGTGCCAGCAGCCAAGATCAGGGGACACCCATGCTGGCCCAGCATTTT
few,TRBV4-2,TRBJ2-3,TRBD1,CASSRASGTGGALAGYTQYF,TGTGCCAGCAGCCGGGCCTCCGGGACAGGGGGCGCACTAGCGGGGTATACGCAGTATTTT
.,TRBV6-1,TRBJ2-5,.,CASSIQQGTETQYF,TGTGCCAGCAGCATCCAACAGGGCACGGAGACCCAGTACTTC
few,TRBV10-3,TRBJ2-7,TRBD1,CAISERTGGEQYF,TGTGCCATCAGTGAGAGGACAGGAGGAGAGCAGTACTTC
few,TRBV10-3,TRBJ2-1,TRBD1,CAISRDRPTNEQFF,TGTGCCATCAGTCGGGACAGGCCGACTAATGAGCAGTTCTTC